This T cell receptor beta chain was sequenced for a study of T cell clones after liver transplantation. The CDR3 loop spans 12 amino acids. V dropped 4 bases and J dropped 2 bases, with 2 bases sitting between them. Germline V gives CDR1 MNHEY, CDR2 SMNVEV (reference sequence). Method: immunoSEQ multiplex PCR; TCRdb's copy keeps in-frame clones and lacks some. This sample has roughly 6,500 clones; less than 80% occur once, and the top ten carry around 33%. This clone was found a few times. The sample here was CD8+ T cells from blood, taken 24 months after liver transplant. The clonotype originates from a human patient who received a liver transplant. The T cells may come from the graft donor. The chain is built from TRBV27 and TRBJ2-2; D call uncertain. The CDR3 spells CASSSNTGELFF. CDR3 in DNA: TGTGCCAGCAGTTCTAACACCGGGGAGCTGTTTTTT.